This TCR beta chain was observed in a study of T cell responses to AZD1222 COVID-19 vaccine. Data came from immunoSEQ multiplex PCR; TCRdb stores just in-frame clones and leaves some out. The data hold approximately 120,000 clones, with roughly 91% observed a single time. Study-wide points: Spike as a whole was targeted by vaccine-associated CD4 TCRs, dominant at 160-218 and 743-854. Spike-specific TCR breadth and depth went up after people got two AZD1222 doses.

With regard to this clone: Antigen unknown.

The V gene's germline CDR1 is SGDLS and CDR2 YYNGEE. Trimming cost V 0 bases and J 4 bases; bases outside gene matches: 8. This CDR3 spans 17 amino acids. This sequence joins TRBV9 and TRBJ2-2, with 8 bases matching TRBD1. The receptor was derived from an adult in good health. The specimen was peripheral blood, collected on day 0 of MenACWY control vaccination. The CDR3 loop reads CASSVVGTGFATGELFF. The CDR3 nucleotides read TGTGCCAGCAGCGTAGTTGGGACAGGATTCGCCACCGGGGAGCTGTTTTTT.